The 11 T cell receptor beta chains reported below all come from one sample, sequenced in a study of PD-1 blockade in classical Hodgkin lymphoma. Every patient had relapsed following autologous stem cell transplantation, and cohorts differed in brentuximab vedotin exposure. The repertoire was sequenced with immunoSEQ multiplex PCR; TCRdb's copy has only in-frame clones and lacks some. The sample has more than 140,000 clones, about four fifths seen once; the top ten hold about 9%. This material consisted of peripheral blood mononuclear cells (PBMCs), taken before the second cycle of nivolumab. Receptors were obtained from a human donor with classical Hodgkin lymphoma.

This clone was observed a handful of times. The genes are TRBV30 and TRBJ1-1; 8 nucleotides line up with TRBD1. The CDR3 has 14 residues. Germline trimming cut 7 bases from V and 4 bases from J; bases unmatched to any gene: 11. The germline V gene has CDR1 GTSNPN and CDR2 SVGIG (reference sequence). CDR3 protein: CAFTLRTGTTEAFF. The DNA for the CDR3 is TGTGCCTTCACGCTCCGGACAGGGACCACTGAAGCTTTCTTT.

The chain couples TRBV6-1 to TRBJ1-6; D call uncertain. From germline, CDR1 is MNHNS and CDR2 SASEGT. The CDR3 is made up of 16 amino acids. V gave up 4 bases and J gave up 4 bases, with 14 bases separating them. CDR3 region: CASSARQRVYNSPLHF. CDR3 DNA sequence: TGTGCCAGCAGTGCCCGACAACGGGTATATAATTCACCCCTCCACTTT.

This clone was detected a few times. V gene TRBV23-1 combines with J gene TRBJ2-3; the D gene is possibly TRBD2 (8 bases). TRBV23-1 is annotated as an ORF whose role is uncertain. This CDR3 spans 23 amino acids. V gave up 0 bases and J gave up 2 bases, with 33 bases separating them. The CDR3 loop is CASSQSLADPYSGTVLNTDTQYF. Written as DNA, the CDR3 is TGCGCCAGCAGTCAATCGTTGGCCGATCCGTATAGCGGGACAGTTCTAAACACAGATACGCAGTATTTT.

The chain couples TRBV7-9 to TRBJ2-1; 10 nucleotides match TRBD2. V lost 1 base to trimming and J lost 7 bases; unmatched junction nucleotides: 4. Germline V gene data show CDR1 as SEHNR and CDR2 as FQNEAQ (reference sequence). This CDR3 has 15 residues. CDR3 bases: TGTGCCAGCAGCTTAGTGACTAGCGGGTTGAATGAGCAGTTCTTC. Amino acid sequence: CASSLVTSGLNEQFF. Full variable domain (missing parts from reference TRBV7-9 and TRBJ2-1): DTGVSQNPRHKITKRGQNVTFRCDPISEHNRLYWYRQTLGQGPEFLTYFQNEAQLEKSRLLSDRFSAERPKGSFSTLEIQRTEQGDSAMYLCASSLVTSGLNEQFFGPGTRLTVL.

Only one count was recorded for this clone. This chain joins TRBV19 and TRBJ1-5, with TRBD1 identical over 7 bases. Germline CDR1 reads LNHDA; CDR2 reads SQIVND (reference sequence). The trim removed 8 bases at V and 0 bases at J, leaving 13 bases unmatched. There are 17 residues in the CDR3. The CDR3 region has the DNA TGTGCCAGTTCCGGAGACAGGGCCTCTTATAGCAATCAGCCCCAGCATTTT. This gives the protein CASSGDRASYSNQPQHF. Together with reference TRBV19 and TRBJ1-5, the CDR3 gives the full variable domain: DGGITQSPKYLFRKEGQNVTLSCEQNLNHDAMYWYRQDPGQGLRLIYYSQIVNDFQKGDIAEGYSVSREKKESFPLTVTSAQKNPTAFYLCASSGDRASYSNQPQHFGDGTRLSIL.

V usage is TRBV2 and J usage is TRBJ2-3; D is ambiguous. Trimming removed 4 bases at V and 8 bases at J, with 7 bases between. CDR1 is SNHLY, CDR2 FYNNEI, per germline. This CDR3 is built from 11 residues. The CDR3 DNA follows: TGTGCCAGCAGTGCCGTGGGTACGCAGTATTTT. Translation: CASSAVGTQYF.

Concerning this clone itself: Relative to the germline gene, one junction end is altered; a read error may explain this. The gene calls are TRBV9 and TRBJ1-2; TRBD1 matches at 7 bases. The germline V gene encodes CDR1 SGDLS and CDR2 YYNGEE. The CDR3 has 12 amino acids. The CDR3 here is CASSVNRGSIAF. The CDR3 DNA follows: TGTGCCAGCAGCGTAAACAGGGGTTCGATCGCCTTC. The entire variable domain, with the rest obtained from reference TRBV9 and TRBJ1-2, is as follows: DSGVTQTPKHLITATGQRVTLRCSPRSGDLSVYWYQQSLDQGLQFLIQYYNGEERAKGNILERFSAQQFPDLHSELNLSSLELGDSALYFCASSVNRGSIAFGSGTRLTVV.

This chain joins TRBV6-5 and TRBJ2-7, with a weak D call TRBD2 (5 bases). The V gene lost 7 bases and the J gene lost 6 bases, with 22 bases spanning the gap. CDR3 size: 15 residues. Germline CDR1 and CDR2: MNHEY and SVGAGI. The CDR3 reads CASNTRAGPLREQYF. CDR3 in DNA: TGTGCCAGCAACACTAGGGCAGGTCCCCTGCGCGAGCAGTACTTC.

Notes on this clone: The germline gene is not matched at one end of the junction; a read error may be the cause. The rearrangement joins TRBV7-3 to TRBJ2-7, with TRBD2 identical over 8 bases. Germline V gene lookup returns CDR1 SGHTA and CDR2 FQGTGA. CDR3 length equals 13 residues. For the CDR3, the DNA is TGTGCCAGCAGTTTAACGGCGGGAGGCGAGCAGTACTTC. This encodes CASSLTAGGEQYF.

There are a few counts of this clone. V is TRBV9 and J is TRBJ1-1; D gene unclear. Trimming took off 0 bases at V and 6 bases at J, with 9 bases between the two ends. The CDR3 contains 13 residues. Germline loops: CDR1 SGDLS, CDR2 YYNGEE. The CDR3 nucleotides read TGTGCCAGCAGCGTAGCGTCAGCCGCTGAAGCTTTCTTT. Translated: CASSVASAAEAFF.

This clone was detected only once. This chain connects TRBV7-2 to TRBJ1-1; 11 bases align to TRBD1. With V trimmed by 4 bases and J by 4 bases, 8 bases remained unmatched. This CDR3 has 16 residues. Germline-derived CDR1 and CDR2 are SGHTA and FQGNSA. CDR3 nucleotide sequence: TGTGCCAGCAGCTCCCCCCCCGGGACAGGGGGCACTGAAGCTTTCTTT. It codes for CASSSPPGTGGTEAFF.